This TCR beta chain was captured by sequencing in a study of T cells in Graves' hyperthyroidism and ophthalmopathy. CDR3 size: 13 residues. V shed 7 bases, J shed 2 bases, and the junction held 4 bases outside the gene matches. The table lists this clonotype with a few counts. Amplification of TCR beta CDR3 regions used RNA as the template. The HTBI set primed first-round TCR CDR3 RT-PCR. MiXCR was run by TCRdb on the multiplex PCR reads, yielding one entry per CDR3 protein. The data contain fewer than 350,000 distinct CDR3 sequences, 15% to 20% of them singletons. The clonotype originates from a woman in her thirties or forties with Graves' ophthalmopathy. V usage is TRBV12-3 or TRBV12-4 and J usage is TRBJ2-5, with 7 bases identical to TRBD1. Sample: blood. The CDR3 here is CASTWTGQETQYF. The CDR3 region has the DNA TGTGCCAGCACCTGGACAGGTCAAGAGACCCAGTACTTC.